Each of the 20 T cell receptor beta chains below was sequenced from the same sample in a study of T cell clonality in common variable immunodeficiency. The method was immunoSEQ multiplex PCR; TCRdb's version includes in-frame clones alone and lacks a portion of them. Recorded here are about 52,000 clones, none singletons. What was sequenced was peripheral blood mononuclear cells. These receptors originate from a person aged 18-70 years in good health.

This clone has ten or more counts. The CDR3 end falls 3 residues outside the read, so it is completed with the germline J gene. The V and J genes are TRBV7-6 and TRBJ2-5; possible D gene TRBD2, 6 bases. Trimming pared 1 base from V and 5 bases from J, leaving 17 bases between. This CDR3 comprises 16 residues. Germline CDR1 reads SGHVS; CDR2 reads FNYEAQ. The CDR3: CASSLGGWTTEETQYF. The sequenced CDR3 bases are TGTGCCAGCAGCTTAGGGGGATGGACTACCGAGGAGACC.

In its sample, this clone was seen a few times. The CDR3 extends 3 residues past the end of the read, so its final part is completed from the germline J gene. The genes are TRBV5-1 and TRBJ2-2; 9 bases agree with TRBD1. This CDR3 has 14 residues. CDR1 and CDR2 from the germline V gene are SGHRS and YFSETQ. CDR3 loop: CASSSGTGYEKLFF. The CDR3 bases that were read are TGCGCCAGCAGCTCCGGGACAGGGTATGAAAAG.

This clone was seen a few times. The CDR3 end lies 3 residues beyond the end of the read and is filled in from the germline J gene. The genes are TRBV20-1 and TRBJ1-1; D is perhaps TRBD1 (5 bases). Between the trimmed V and J ends, which lost 1 base and 1 base, there was a span of 7 bases. This CDR3 has 13 residues. Per the germline V gene, CDR1 is DFQATT and CDR2 is SNEGSKA (reference sequence). Incomplete CDR3 DNA: TGCAGTGCTAGAGTCGGGGGGAACACTGAA. It is translated as CSARVGGNTE. The whole CDR3 reads CSARVGGNTEAFF.

At least ten counts were recorded for this clone. The CDR3 protein is CASSNEGAGYYEQYF. CDR3 bases read: TGTGCCAGCAGTAACGAAGGAGCAGGGTATTACGAG. The rearrangement links TRBV12-3 or TRBV12-4 to TRBJ2-7; a possible D gene is TRBD1 (5 bases). The read falls 3 residues short of the CDR3 end, and the missing part is taken from the germline J gene. The ends were cut back, 5 bases at V and 4 bases at J, with 18 bases in the middle. This CDR3 has 15 amino acids.

The sample holds many counts of this clone. The CDR3 end falls 3 residues outside the read, so it is completed with the germline J gene. This chain uses TRBV29-1 with TRBJ2-3, with unresolved D. Germline V gene sequence: CDR1 SQVTM, CDR2 ANQGSEA. The CDR3 extends over 14 amino acids. Trimming pared 7 bases from V and 0 bases from J, leaving 14 bases between. Partial CDR3 DNA: TGCAGCGAACTGAACCAACAGAGCACAGATACG. The encoded protein is CSELNQQSTDT. The whole CDR3 reads CSELNQQSTDTQYF.

There are many counts of this clone. The read finishes 3 residues shy of the CDR3 end, and the germline J gene is used to complete it. The rearrangement uses TRBV10-3 and TRBJ1-3; TRBD1 aligns across 8 bases. V lost 8 bases, J lost 2 bases, and 17 bases stayed unmatched. Germline CDR1 and CDR2: ENHRY and SYGVKD. The CDR3 length is 18 residues. CDR3 region: CAISDKVGQEKPGNTIYF. The CDR3 bases that were read are TGTGCCATCTCAGATAAGGTGGGACAGGAGAAACCTGGAAACACC.

The sample holds many counts of this clone. The read terminates 3 residues before the CDR3 end, so the remaining end is supplied by the germline J gene. This chain joins TRBV19 and TRBJ2-1; 7 bases are shared with TRBD1. Germline CDR1 and CDR2: LNHDA and SQIVND (reference sequence). The V and J ends lost 5 bases and 0 bases, in that order; junction bases with no gene match: 7. There are 16 residues in the CDR3. This CDR3 reads CASSVDRVGSYNEQFF. CDR3 DNA, as far as it was read: TGTGCCAGTAGTGTCGACAGGGTTGGCTCCTACAATGAG.

This clone occurred many times. The sequence runs out 3 residues before the end of the CDR3; the remainder is reconstructed from the germline J gene. The V gene is TRBV7-8, the J gene TRBJ1-2; D gene ambiguous. Trimming removed 4 bases at V and 4 bases at J, with 13 bases between. Germline assignment: CDR1 SGHVS and CDR2 FQNEAQ. The CDR3 is 14 amino acids. CDR3 bases read: TGTGCCAGCAGCTCGCTTCAAAAGCGCTATGGC. Protein: CASSSLQKRYG. The full CDR3 sequence reads CASSSLQKRYGYTF.

Many counts were recorded for this clone. The observed sequence ends 3 residues before the CDR3 terminus, with the missing tail filled in from the germline J gene. This chain uses TRBV18 with TRBJ1-5; D perhaps matches TRBD1 (6 bases). V was shortened by 5 bases and J by 8 bases, with 10 bases between the two germline ends. The CDR3 is 12 amino acids. Germline loops: CDR1 KGHSH, CDR2 LQKENI. The CDR3 bases that were read are TGTGCCAGCTCAGCCTCAGGGGAGCCC. This translates into CASSASGEP. In full, the CDR3 reads CASSASGEPQHF.

At least ten counts were recorded for this clone. Germline is not matched at one junction end, which may reflect a read error. The read terminates 3 residues before the CDR3 end, so the remaining end is supplied by the germline J gene. The V gene is TRBV4-2, the J gene TRBJ2-1; 7 positions agree with TRBD2. The CDR3 contains 17 residues. In germline, CDR1 is LGHNA, CDR2 YNFKEQ. The covered CDR3 bases are TGCGCCAGCAGCCAAGATCGGGCGGGGGAGGTTTACGATGAG. It codes for CASSQDRAGEVYDE. The CDR3 in full is CASSQDRAGEVYDEQFF.

In its sample, this clone was seen a few times. From the germline J gene comes the end of the CDR3, since the read stops 3 residues before it. V is TRBV7-6 and J is TRBJ2-5; 8 nucleotides agree with TRBD2. Germline CDR1 reads SGHVS; CDR2 reads FNYEAQ. The CDR3 is made up of 15 amino acids. The J segment lost 5 bases and the V segment lost 5 bases, leaving 10 bases of the junction unmatched. This CDR3 reads CASSRLGGAEETQYF. The CDR3 bases that were read are TGTGCCAGCAGCCGCCTCGGGGGGGCGGAGGAGACC.

There are many counts of this clone. The read falls 3 residues short of the CDR3 end, and the missing part is taken from the germline J gene. The chain links TRBV5-1 to TRBJ2-1; TRBD1 matches 8 bases. The CDR3 extends over 16 amino acids. Germline CDR1 reads SGHRS; CDR2 reads YFSETQ. V lost 4 bases to trimming and J lost 6 bases; unmatched junction nucleotides: 12. The sequenced CDR3 bases are TGCGCCAGCAGCGCCGACGGGACAGGTCCATCCAATGAG. Protein sequence: CASSADGTGPSNE. The full CDR3 protein is CASSADGTGPSNEQFF.

This clone was counted between two and nine times. The read gets to within 3 residues of the CDR3 end, and the germline J gene fills in the rest. The chain links TRBV6-2 or TRBV6-3 to TRBJ1-5; 9 bases line up with TRBD1. V trimming: 11 bases; J trimming: 4 bases; junction bases outside the gene matches: 6. Per germline, CDR1 MNHEY and CDR2 SVGEGT. The CDR3 totals 13 residues. The CDR3 sequence: CAGGTGRNQPQHF. CDR3 bases read: TGTGCCGGTGGGACAGGGAGGAATCAGCCC.

This clone has a count of ten or more. The CDR3 goes on 3 residues after the read ends, and that part is filled in from the germline J gene. V gene TRBV29-1 combines with J gene TRBJ2-2, with 9 bases that match TRBD1. The CDR3 loop spans 15 amino acids. Germline V CDR1 and CDR2: SQVTM, ANQGSEA. The CDR3 region is CSARSGTGYNSPLFF. CDR3 bases read: TGCAGCGCACGTTCCGGGACAGGGTATAATTCACCG.

This clone was picked up many times. The CDR3 goes on 3 residues after the read ends, and that part is filled in from the germline J gene. This chain links TRBV2 with TRBJ2-7; D gene ambiguous. With 3 bases removed from V and 1 base from J, the gap between germline ends came to 4 bases. CDR1 and CDR2 from the germline V gene are SNHLY and FYNNEI. This CDR3 has 12 amino acids. Incomplete CDR3 DNA: TGTGCCAGCAGTGACCGTTCCTACGAG. It is translated as CASSDRSYE. In full, the CDR3 reads CASSDRSYEQYF.

In this sample, this clone turned up many times. One base away lies a much larger clone, so this may be a sequencing read error. Sequencing ends 3 residues short of the CDR3 end; the germline J gene provides the rest. V usage is TRBV7-2 and J usage is TRBJ1-1, with D tentatively TRBD1 (5 bases). This CDR3 has 13 residues. V dropped 5 bases and J dropped 1 base, with 8 bases sitting between them. Germline V gene lookup returns CDR1 SGHTA and CDR2 FQGNSA. Incomplete CDR3 DNA: TGTGCCAGCAGCGTCACAGGGAACACTGAA. Translated, it gives CASSVTGNTE. The CDR3 as a whole reads CASSVTGNTEAFF.

This clone was counted many times. A read error may produce the germline difference seen at one junction end. The read ends 3 residues early relative to the CDR3; the germline J gene fills the gap. The chain couples TRBV7-7 to TRBJ2-3; 9 bases align to TRBD2. In germline, CDR1 is SSHAT, CDR2 FNYEAQ (reference sequence). The CDR3 consists of 16 residues. The chain's CDR3 is CASSLGPSGNTDTQYF. The part of the CDR3 DNA that was read is TGTGCTAGCAGCTTAGGTCCTAGCGGGAACACAGATACG. Based on the CDR3 plus reference TRBV7-7 and TRBJ2-3, the full variable domain is GAGVSQSPRYKVTKRGQDVTLRCDPISSHATLYWYQQALGQGPEFLTYFNYEAQPDKSGLPSDRFSAERPEGSISTLTIQRTEQRDSAMYRCASSLGPSGNTDTQYFGPGTRLTVL.

This clone was found a few times. The sequenced fragment ends 3 residues before the CDR3 boundary, so the rest is inferred from the germline J gene. This chain joins TRBV18 and TRBJ1-2; 7 nucleotides match TRBD1. CDR3 size: 15 residues. The V and J ends lost 1 base and 2 bases, in that order; junction bases with no gene match: 4. Germline V gene data show CDR1 as KGHSH and CDR2 as LQKENI. The part of the CDR3 DNA that was read is TGTGCCAGCTCACCACGAGAACAGGGGAACTATGGC. This gives the protein CASSPREQGNYG. The full CDR3 protein reads CASSPREQGNYGYTF.

Many counts were recorded for this clone. The CDR3 extends 3 residues past the end of the read, so its final part is completed from the germline J gene. The V call is TRBV7-2, the J call TRBJ1-5; 7 positions match TRBD1. This CDR3 spans 14 amino acids. Per the germline V gene, CDR1 is SGHTA and CDR2 is FQGNSA. V lost 5 bases, J lost 4 bases, and 5 bases stayed unmatched. The chain's CDR3 is CASSPGQPNQPQHF. Incomplete CDR3 DNA: TGTGCCAGCAGCCCGGGACAGCCGAATCAGCCC.

Only a few counts were recorded for this clone. Coverage ceases 3 residues before the CDR3 finishes, and the germline J gene fills in the end. The chain recombines TRBV5-1 with TRBJ2-1; D possibly corresponds to TRBD1 (6 bases). Trimming pared 0 bases from V and 5 bases from J, leaving 12 bases between. CDR1 and CDR2 (germline): SGHRS, YFSETQ. This CDR3 is built from 15 residues. The CDR3 loop reads CASSLVAGTNNEQFF. CDR3 DNA (partial): TGCGCCAGCAGCTTGGTAGCTGGGACAAACAATGAG.